The source of this T cell receptor beta chain is a study of identical twins. The J segment lost 8 bases and the V segment lost 5 bases, leaving 9 bases of the junction unmatched. CDR3 length: 15 amino acids. Per germline, CDR1 MDHEN and CDR2 SYDVKM. TCRdb used MiXCR to reprocess the 5' RACE reads, holding one entry per CDR3 protein. The table shows hundreds of thousands of distinct CDR3 sequences, with around 6% occurring only once. Ten or more counts support this clonotype. The chain joins TRBV28 to TRBJ2-1, with TRBD2 matching 10 bases. The sequenced material came from naive T cells sorted from blood. This receptor was identified in a man younger than 35 in good health. The CDR3 sequence: CASSLTSGVMYEQFF. CDR3 nucleotide sequence: TGTGCCAGCAGTCTTACTAGCGGGGTCATGTATGAGCAGTTCTTC.